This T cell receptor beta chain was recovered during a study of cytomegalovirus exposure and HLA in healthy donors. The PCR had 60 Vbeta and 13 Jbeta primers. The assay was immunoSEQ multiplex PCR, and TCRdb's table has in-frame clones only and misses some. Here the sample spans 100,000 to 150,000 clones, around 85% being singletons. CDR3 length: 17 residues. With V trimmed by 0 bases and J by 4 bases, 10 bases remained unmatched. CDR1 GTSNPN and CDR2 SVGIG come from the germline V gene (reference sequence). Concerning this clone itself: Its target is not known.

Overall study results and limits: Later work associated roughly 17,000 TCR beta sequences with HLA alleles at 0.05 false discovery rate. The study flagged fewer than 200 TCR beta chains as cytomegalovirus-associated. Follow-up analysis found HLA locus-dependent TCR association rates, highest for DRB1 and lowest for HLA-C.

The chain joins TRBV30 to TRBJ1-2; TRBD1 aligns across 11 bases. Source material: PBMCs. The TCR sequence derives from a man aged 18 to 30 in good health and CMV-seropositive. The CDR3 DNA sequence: TGTGCCTGGAGTGTAACAGGACAGGGGGCAAAGGGCTATGGCTACACCTTC. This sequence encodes CAWSVTGQGAKGYGYTF.